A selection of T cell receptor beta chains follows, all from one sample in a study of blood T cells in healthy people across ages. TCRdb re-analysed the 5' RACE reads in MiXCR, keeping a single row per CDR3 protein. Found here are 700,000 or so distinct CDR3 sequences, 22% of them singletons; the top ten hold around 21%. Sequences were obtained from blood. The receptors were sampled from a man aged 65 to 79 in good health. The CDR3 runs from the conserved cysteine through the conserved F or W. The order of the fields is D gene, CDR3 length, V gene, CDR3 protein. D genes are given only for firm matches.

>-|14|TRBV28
CASSLLRVNDGYTF
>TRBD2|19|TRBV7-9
CASSLGAGGPGRIKNIQYF
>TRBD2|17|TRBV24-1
CATSEPGTSGVRDTQYF
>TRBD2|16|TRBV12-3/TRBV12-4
CASSPGLAGGPNTQYF
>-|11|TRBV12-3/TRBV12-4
CASTLGGLFYF
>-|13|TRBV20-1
CSAVRARTDTQYF
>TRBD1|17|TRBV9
CASSVRRLRQGNHEQYF
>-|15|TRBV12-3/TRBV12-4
CASSSRVPMDNEQFF
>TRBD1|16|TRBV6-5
CASSSGTGGLGNTIYF
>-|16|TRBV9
CASSAHRRSGANVLTF
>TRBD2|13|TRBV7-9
CASSWGGNNEQFF
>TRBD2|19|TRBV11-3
CASSPGTGKTSGRGNEQFF
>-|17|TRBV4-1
CASSQVEGRKTGNTIYF
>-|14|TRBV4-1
CASSLEKSTDTQYF
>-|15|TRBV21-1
CASSKVTGLNGELFF
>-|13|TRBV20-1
CSASRLVRETQYF